A selection of T cell receptor beta chains follows, all from one sample in a study of OX40 agonist ivuxolimab in advanced cancers. Only in-frame clones appear in the TCRdb table, and some are missing; sequencing was by immunoSEQ multiplex PCR. The repertoire holds about 58,000 clones, with approximately 87% as singletons. Sequenced here: CD4+ or CD8+ T cells sorted from blood, sampled in a trial of the OX40 agonist ivuxolimab. These receptors were obtained from an adult with an advanced solid tumor such as melanoma, head and neck, liver or kidney cancer. The CDR3 runs from the conserved cysteine through the conserved F or W. The D gene is left open where the match is weak. Some rows have no size entry. The others give once, few or many, or a class for an expanded clone.

TRBV6-1	TRBJ1-5	TRBD1	NA	TGTGCCAGCTCCGGGACAGGGGTTAATCAGCCCCAGCATTTT	CASSGTGVNQPQHF
TRBV18	TRBJ1-1	NA	once	TGTGCCAGCTCACCACCAGGGGGAATTAACACTGAAGCTTTCTTT	CASSPPGGINTEAFF
TRBV6-6	TRBJ2-3	NA	NA	TGTGCCAGCAGTTACTCGGCTCACGCCTCCACAGATACGCAGTATTTT	CASSYSAHASTDTQYF
TRBV11-2	TRBJ2-3	TRBD2	NA	TGTGCCAGCAGCTTAGATCCAGCGGGGGGGACAGATACGCAGTATTTT	CASSLDPAGGTDTQYF
TRBV6-5	TRBJ2-1	NA	NA	TGTGCCAGCAGAATCGACATATCCTCCTACAATGAGCAGTTCTTC	CASRIDISSYNEQFF
TRBV4-2	TRBJ1-3	NA	NA	TGTGCCAGCAGCCAAGGGCCCACGGGAAACACCATATATTTT	CASSQGPTGNTIYF
TRBV28	TRBJ2-1	NA	NA	TGTGCCAGCAGACAGGGCCTCAGCTCCTACAATGAGCAGTTCTTC	CASRQGLSSYNEQFF
TRBV4-1	TRBJ2-3	TRBD2	NA	TGCGCCAGCAGCCAAGTCCTAGCGGGGGGGAGAAGAACAGATACGCAGTATTTT	CASSQVLAGGRRTDTQYF
TRBV27	TRBJ2-7	NA	NA	TGTGCCACCCAAACGCTGGGATCCTACGAGCAGTACTTC	CATQTLGSYEQYF
TRBV30	TRBJ1-3	TRBD1	NA	TGTGCCTCCCAACCAGGGGGATCGGGAAACACCATATATTTT	CASQPGGSGNTIYF
TRBV19	TRBJ1-2	TRBD1	NA	TGTGCCAGTAGTATGGAGACAGGGGGTTTTGGCTACACCTTC	CASSMETGGFGYTF
TRBV7-2	TRBJ2-1	NA	NA	TGTGCCAGCAGCCCCCGACCCCGCTCCTACAATGAGCAGTTCTTC	CASSPRPRSYNEQFF
TRBV7-2	TRBJ1-2	NA	NA	TGTGCCAGCAGCTTAGGCGGAGGGAAGAACTATGGCTACACCTTC	CASSLGGGKNYGYTF
TRBV7-2	TRBJ2-7	NA	few	TGTGCCAGCAGCTTTGATCGGAATTACGAGCAGTACTTC	CASSFDRNYEQYF
TRBV5-5	TRBJ2-7	TRBD1	NA	TGTGCCAGCAGTTTCCTACCCCACCCCGGACAGGGGGCCTACGAGCAGTACTTC	CASSFLPHPGQGAYEQYF
TRBV5-1	TRBJ2-3	NA	NA	TGCGCCAGCGGGACGGATAGCACAGATACGCAGTATTTT	CASGTDSTDTQYF
TRBV10-3	TRBJ2-6	TRBD1	few	TGTGCCATCAGGCCCGACAGGGGCTCTGGGGCCAACGTCCTGACTTTC	CAIRPDRGSGANVLTF
TRBV2	TRBJ1-1	NA	NA	TGTGCCAGCAGTGTCGACGGAGTTACTGAAGCTTTCTTT	CASSVDGVTEAFF
TRBV15	TRBJ2-5	TRBD2	NA	TGTGCCACCAGTGTAGCGGGGATAGAGACCCAGTACTTC	CATSVAGIETQYF
TRBV30	TRBJ2-5	NA	NA	TGTGCCTGGAGTGCCAGCCGGGAGACCCAGTACTTC	CAWSASRETQYF
TRBV30	TRBJ1-5	NA	NA	TGTGCCTGGAGTGTACTTGAGGGAAATCAGCCCCAGCATTTT	CAWSVLEGNQPQHF
TRBV5-1	TRBJ2-1	TRBD2	NA	TGCGCCAGCAGCCCTAGGACTAGCGGGGGCCACTCCTACAATGAGCAGTTCTTC	CASSPRTSGGHSYNEQFF
TRBV18	TRBJ1-1	NA	NA	TGTGCCAGCTCCTCCGACCAGGGTGCTGGAGCTTTCTTT	CASSSDQGAGAFF
TRBV10-3	TRBJ2-5	TRBD2	NA	TGTGCCATCGGGGGACTGGGAGGGGAGACCCAGTACTTC	CAIGGLGGETQYF
TRBV30	TRBJ1-4	NA	NA	TGTGCCTGGGCGGAGGTAACTAATGAAAAACTGTTTTTT	CAWAEVTNEKLFF
TRBV7-2	TRBJ1-4	NA	NA	TGTGCCAGCAGCTTAGGGGGCAGTCTACGAACTAATGAAAAACTGTTTTTT	CASSLGGSLRTNEKLFF
TRBV18	TRBJ1-1	TRBD1	NA	TGTGCCAGCTCACTAGGACAGGGATCGAACACTGAAGCTTTCTTT	CASSLGQGSNTEAFF
TRBV10-3	TRBJ1-2	NA	once	TGTGCCCACGGGGCAGGGAACTATGGCTACACCTTC	CAHGAGNYGYTF
TRBV4-1	TRBJ2-3	TRBD2	NA	TGCGCCAGCAGCCAAGGAGCAGCGGGGCGATCCACAGATACGCAGTATTTT	CASSQGAAGRSTDTQYF
TRBV5-1	TRBJ2-3	TRBD2	NA	TGCGCCAGCAGCTTGGCTAGCGGGGCAGATACGCAGTATTTT	CASSLASGADTQYF
TRBV6-6	TRBJ2-5	NA	NA	TGTGCCAGCGGTGTTGTATCGGAGACCCAGTACTTC	CASGVVSETQYF
TRBV30	TRBJ1-6	NA	few	TGTGCCTGGAGTGGAAGGATAGCCTATAATTCACCCCTCCACTTT	CAWSGRIAYNSPLHF
TRBV4-1	TRBJ1-4	NA	NA	TGCGCCAGCAGCCAAGCGACCTACCCCCCAAATAATGAAAAACTGTTTTTT	CASSQATYPPNNEKLFF
TRBV9	TRBJ2-3	NA	NA	TGTGCCAGCAGCGTACGGTCACAGGGCGGCACAGATACGCAGTATTTT	CASSVRSQGGTDTQYF
TRBV5-4	TRBJ1-2	TRBD1	NA	TGTGCCAGCAGCTACCGGGACAGATTCTATGGCTACACCTTC	CASSYRDRFYGYTF
TRBV7-3	TRBJ2-1	TRBD2	NA	TGTGCCAGCAGCTTAACTAGCGGGGGCGGGAATGAGCAGTTCTTC	CASSLTSGGGNEQFF
TRBV18	TRBJ1-2	TRBD1	NA	TGTGCCAGCTCACCATCATTACAGGGGGCTTCGGGCTACACCTTC	CASSPSLQGASGYTF
TRBV11-2	TRBJ2-7	TRBD2	NA	TGTGCCAGCAGCTTAGATCTAGCGGGCACCTACGAGCAGTACTTC	CASSLDLAGTYEQYF
TRBV6-5	TRBJ2-1	TRBD1	NA	TGTGCCAGCAGTCGGACAGGGACCAATGAGCAGTTCTTC	CASSRTGTNEQFF
TRBV9	TRBJ2-1	TRBD1	NA	TGTGCCAGCAGCGTAGCTTTTTCACAGGGGTACAATGAGCAGTTCTTC	CASSVAFSQGYNEQFF
TRBV19	TRBJ2-7	NA	NA	TGTGCCAGTAGTAGAACAGCCGCCTACGAGCAGTACTTC	CASSRTAAYEQYF
TRBV5-8	TRBJ2-2	TRBD1	NA	TGTGCCAGCGCCCATTTTCCCGGGACAGGGGACACCGGGGAGCTGTTTTTT	CASAHFPGTGDTGELFF
TRBV6-1	TRBJ1-4	NA	few	TGTGCCAGCAGTGAAGAGGGAATGGAACTGTTTTTT	CASSEEGMELFF
TRBV6-1	TRBJ2-2	NA	NA	TGTGCCAGCGCCGCGGACCACGCGAACACCGGGGAGCTGTTTTTT	CASAADHANTGELFF
TRBV10-3	TRBJ2-2	TRBD2	once	TGTGCCATCAGCGGGACTAGCGCATTACAGAACACCGGGGAGCTGTTTTTT	CAISGTSALQNTGELFF
TRBV7-2	TRBJ1-6	NA	NA	TGTGCCAGCAGTCGACAGGCAGACGTGAATTCACCCCTCCACTTT	CASSRQADVNSPLHF
TRBV5-6	TRBJ1-1	NA	NA	TGTGCCAGCAGCTTAGGGCGGACCATCGGCCTCTACACTGAAGCTTTCTTT	CASSLGRTIGLYTEAFF
TRBV7-2	TRBJ1-2	NA	NA	TGTGCCAGCAGCTTAGGGACAGTCTATGGCTACACCTTC	CASSLGTVYGYTF
TRBV5-4	TRBJ2-3	TRBD1	NA	TGTGCCAGCAGCTTGGGCAGACAGGGAAGAGCCGATACGCAGTATTTT	CASSLGRQGRADTQYF
TRBV5-8	TRBJ1-4	NA	NA	TGTGCCAGCAGCCCCGGAGGGGGGTTTGTTCTGTTTTTT	CASSPGGGFVLFF